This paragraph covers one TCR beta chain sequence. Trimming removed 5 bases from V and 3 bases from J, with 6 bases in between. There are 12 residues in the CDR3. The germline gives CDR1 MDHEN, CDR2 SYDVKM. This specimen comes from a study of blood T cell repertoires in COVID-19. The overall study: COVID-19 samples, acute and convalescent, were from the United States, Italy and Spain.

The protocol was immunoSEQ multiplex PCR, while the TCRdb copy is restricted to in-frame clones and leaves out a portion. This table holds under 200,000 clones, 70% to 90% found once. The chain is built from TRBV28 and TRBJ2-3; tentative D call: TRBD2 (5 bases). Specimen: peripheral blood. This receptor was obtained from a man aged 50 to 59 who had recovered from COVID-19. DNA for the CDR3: TGTGCCAGCAGTCGGGGTACAGATACGCAGTATTTT. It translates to CASSRGTDTQYF.